This is a list of T cell receptor beta chains from one sample in a study of blood T cell repertoires in COVID-19. The table came from immunoSEQ multiplex PCR; TCRdb's copy has only in-frame clones and leaves some out. Of about 290,000 clones listed, roughly nine tenths are singletons. Material for sequencing was PBMCs or T cells enriched from blood (not recorded which). Receptor source: a woman between 40 and 55 years old who had recovered from COVID-19. CDR3s include the opening cysteine and the closing phenylalanine or tryptophan. A D gene is named only where the DNA matches it firmly. A clone size is listed for some rows: how often the clone was seen (once, few, many), or a class if it is expanded.

j_call	v_call	d_call	clone_size	cdr3_aa	cdr3_nt
TRBJ1-5	TRBV5-1	NA	NA	CASSLGQGSNQPQHF	TGCGCCAGCAGCTTGGGTCAGGGTAGCAATCAGCCCCAGCATTTT
TRBJ2-1	TRBV27	TRBD1	NA	CASRDSNNEQFF	TGTGCCAGCCGGGACAGTAACAATGAGCAGTTCTTC
TRBJ1-2	TRBV29-1	TRBD1	NA	CSVEERGQGARPTF	TGCAGCGTTGAAGAAAGGGGACAGGGGGCGCGACCCACCTTC
TRBJ1-4	TRBV27	TRBD1	few	CASSPGTGGASAEKLFF	TGTGCCAGCAGCCCCGGGACAGGGGGCGCTTCAGCTGAAAAACTGTTTTTT
TRBJ1-3	TRBV30	NA	NA	CAWSVRGLGNTIYF	TGTGCCTGGAGTGTACGAGGGCTCGGAAACACCATATATTTT
TRBJ2-1	TRBV2	NA	NA	CASRDEGLRYNEQFF	TGTGCCAGCAGGGACGAGGGACTCAGATACAATGAGCAGTTCTTC
TRBJ1-2	TRBV4-2	NA	NA	CASSQVGAYGYTF	TGTGCCAGCAGCCAAGTGGGCGCTTATGGCTACACCTTC
TRBJ1-1	TRBV6-1	TRBD1	NA	CASSERTGPTEAFF	TGTGCCAGCAGTGAGCGGACAGGGCCCACTGAAGCTTTCTTT
TRBJ1-2	TRBV5-5	TRBD1	NA	CASSLAAGGEVANYGYTF	TGTGCCAGCAGCTTGGCGGCAGGGGGAGAGGTAGCTAACTATGGCTACACCTTC
TRBJ2-7	TRBV2	TRBD1	NA	CASSLGQGPYEQYF	TGTGCCAGCAGTCTGGGACAGGGACCCTACGAGCAGTACTTC
TRBJ2-2	TRBV4-1	TRBD2	NA	CASSQTGLAAGELFF	TGCGCCAGCAGCCAAACCGGACTAGCGGCTGGGGAGCTGTTTTTT
TRBJ1-4	TRBV30	NA	NA	CAWSAYRGNEKLFF	TGTGCCTGGAGTGCCTATCGGGGTAATGAAAAACTGTTTTTT
TRBJ2-7	TRBV3-1/TRBV3-2	NA	NA	CASSHTFSGTLSSYEQYF	TGTGCCAGCAGCCACACGTTTTCCGGGACACTGAGCTCCTACGAGCAGTACTTC
TRBJ2-5	TRBV29-1	TRBD2	NA	CSVSAGKETQYF	TGCAGCGTCTCAGCGGGGAAAGAGACCCAGTACTTC
TRBJ1-1	TRBV19	TRBD1	NA	CASQIDGQGRGYTEAFF	TGTGCCAGTCAAATTGATGGACAGGGTCGAGGGTACACTGAAGCTTTCTTT
TRBJ2-5	TRBV15	NA	many	CATSRGAQGQETQYF	TGTGCCACCAGCAGAGGGGCTCAGGGCCAAGAGACCCAGTACTTC
TRBJ2-1	TRBV7-6	TRBD1	NA	CASTSGGAGGNEQFF	TGTGCCAGCACATCAGGGGGCGCAGGGGGCAATGAGCAGTTCTTC
TRBJ2-7	TRBV5-1	TRBD1	NA	CASSLFPGQETYEQYF	TGCGCCAGCAGCCTATTCCCGGGACAGGAAACTTACGAGCAGTACTTC
TRBJ2-3	TRBV4-2	TRBD2	NA	CASSHGGLAGGMADTQYF	TGTGCCAGCAGCCACGGTGGACTAGCGGGGGGCATGGCAGATACGCAGTATTTT
TRBJ1-1	TRBV30	TRBD1	once	CAWSARDRGLTEAFF	TGTGCCTGGAGTGCTCGGGACAGGGGCCTCACTGAAGCTTTCTTT
TRBJ2-1	TRBV5-4	NA	NA	CASSLAPSSFEQFF	TGTGCCAGCAGCTTGGCCCCTAGTTCGTTTGAGCAGTTCTTC
TRBJ2-1	TRBV7-6	TRBD2	NA	CASSLASGSGDEQFF	TGTGCCAGCAGCTTAGCTAGCGGGAGTGGCGATGAGCAGTTCTTC
TRBJ1-6	TRBV14	NA	NA	CASSQTGGASLHF	TGTGCCAGCAGTCAGACCGGGGGTGCATCCCTCCACTTT